The clone carrying this TCR beta chain was seen a few times. It was with 60 Vbeta and 13 Jbeta primers that the PCR ran. This table comes from immunoSEQ multiplex PCR, and its TCRdb copy is limited to in-frame clones, with some not included. The sample consists of over 150,000 clones, 60% to 85% of them appearing once. The data belong to a study of cytomegalovirus exposure and HLA in healthy donors. The V end was cut by 4 bases, the J end by 2 bases, with 17 bases between. CDR1 and CDR2 from the germline V gene are SGHTA and FQGTGA. The CDR3 loop spans 17 amino acids. The TCR sequence derives from a male donor in good health and CMV-seronegative. The chain has TRBV7-3 and TRBJ2-2; perhaps TRBD1 as D (6 bases). What was sequenced was PBMCs. DNA of the CDR3: TGTGCCAGCAGCTCACAAAGGAGGACAGTTAACACCGGGGAGCTGTTTTTT. Its translation is CASSSQRRTVNTGELFF.